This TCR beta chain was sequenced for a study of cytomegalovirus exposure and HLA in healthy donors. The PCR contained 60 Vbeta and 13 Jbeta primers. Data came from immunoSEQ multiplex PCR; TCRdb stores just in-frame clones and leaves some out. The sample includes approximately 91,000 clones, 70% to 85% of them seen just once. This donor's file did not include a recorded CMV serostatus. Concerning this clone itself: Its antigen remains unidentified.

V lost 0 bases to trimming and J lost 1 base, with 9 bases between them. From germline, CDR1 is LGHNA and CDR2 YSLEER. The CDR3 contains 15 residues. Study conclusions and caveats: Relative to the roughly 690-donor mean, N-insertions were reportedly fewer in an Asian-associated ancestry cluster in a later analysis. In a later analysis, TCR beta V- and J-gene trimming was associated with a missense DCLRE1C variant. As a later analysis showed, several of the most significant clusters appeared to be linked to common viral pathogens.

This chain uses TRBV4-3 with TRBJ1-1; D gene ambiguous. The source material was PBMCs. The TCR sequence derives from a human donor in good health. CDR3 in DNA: TGCGCCAGCAGCCAAGAAGGAGGCAGGAACACTGAAGCTTTCTTT. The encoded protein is CASSQEGGRNTEAFF.